This T cell receptor (beta chain) is from a study of blood T cell repertoires in COVID-19 (dated by TCRdb to 2020 to 2022). About the investigation overall: The collaborator samples originated in the United States, Italy and Spain and spanned the acute and convalescent phases of COVID-19. The material from the prospective study consisted of cDNA or gDNA derived from T cells, B-cell-depleted T cells, or PBMCs. The dataset comprised deeply sampled blood TCRbeta repertoires from subjects exposed to, actively infected with, or recovered from COVID-19. The repertoires were released in a freely available public database meant as a resource for research on the immune response to SARS-CoV-2. The samples were drawn from two sources: the first 160 participants of the ongoing ImmuneRACE study, and approximately 1,300 subjects contributed by 6 global collaborators. Sample metadata almost always included a de-identified subject ID, COVID-19 status, age in years and sex. Where HLA class I and class II types were available, the types were taken from metadata supplied by the sample provider, not from assay-based typing.

The germline V gene provides CDR1 MNHEY and CDR2 SVGEGT. V and J are truncated by 4 bases and 2 bases respectively, leaving an intervening sequence of 8 bases. Including cysteine and phenylalanine, the CDR3 has 13 amino acids. This entry keeps only the CDR3 DNA: 39 bases, framed from base 1. Each collaborating institution followed its own protocols to collect whole blood in K2EDTA tubes. Collaborator samples were shipped for TCRbeta analysis as frozen whole blood, isolated PBMCs, or DNA extracted from either sample type. General findings and caveats noted by the study authors: How much clinical and demographic metadata was included differed by source and by participant, and the metadata was provided uncurated.

In its sample, this clone was seen many times. Its antigen remains undetermined. Base-call qualities are not available, and no considerably larger clone is one nucleotide away. This same CDR3 is encoded by further DNA sequences in the sample. The immunoSEQ Assay, a bias-controlled multiplex PCR, was used to amplify TCRbeta CDR3 regions from genomic DNA. The study's processing was this. Within the assay, amplification of reference gene primers was used to estimate how many nucleated cells each sample contained. To quantify the absolute abundance of each unique TCRbeta CDR3 rearrangement, sequence reads were collapsed and filtered. For each sample, productive Simpson clonality was calculated by taking the square root of Simpson's diversity index across productive rearrangements. TCRdb took over this immuneACCESS table, retaining in-frame rearrangements with V and J assigned. Such tables are incomplete; in checked studies, under half of the missing clones stem from an unresolved V gene, and the remainder is unexplained. V and J calls and clone size follow that table, whereas D and trimming were derived from the DNA. This sample holds about 120,000 clones; roughly 75% were observed only once. Clones ranked in the top ten supply more than 15% of the sample.

The rearrangement combines TRBV6-2 or TRBV6-3 with TRBJ2-5, with TRBD1 tentatively as D gene (6 bases match). The clonotype was recovered from a man aged 55 to 70 with active or convalescent COVID-19. The source material was peripheral blood. The encoded CDR3 is CASSSGQQETQYF. The nucleotides are TGTGCCAGCAGTTCCGGACAGCAAGAGACCCAGTACTTC.